This TCR beta chain was profiled in a study of cytomegalovirus exposure and HLA in healthy donors. The study's findings and limits: Most sequenced TCRs were rare (though some public TCRs occurred in many donors). In a later analysis, a missense DCLRE1C variant was linked to TCR beta V- and J-gene trimming.

The V end lost 5 bases, the J end lost 0 bases, and 14 bases lay between the germline ends. The CDR3 spans 16 residues. The V gene's germline CDR1 is LNHDA and CDR2 SQIVND (reference sequence). Primers included in the PCR were 60 Vbeta and 13 Jbeta primers. The repertoire was sequenced with immunoSEQ multiplex PCR; TCRdb's copy has only in-frame clones and lacks some. The repertoire includes over 150,000 clones, roughly four fifths of them detected once, and about 1.3% sits in the top ten. This clone has only a few counts. Its antigen is as yet unknown. The material sequenced was PBMCs. This chain uses TRBV19 with TRBJ2-1; D possibly corresponds to TRBD2 (5 bases). This receptor was obtained from a man aged 60-69 years in good health and CMV-seronegative. This CDR3 reads CASSHRPGTSYNEQFF. The CDR3 bases are TGTGCCAGTAGTCATAGACCGGGAACCTCCTACAATGAGCAGTTCTTC.